The sequence of this TCR beta chain was determined in a study of cytomegalovirus exposure and HLA in healthy donors. As concerns this clone: The antigen is not known.

Libraries were prepared by immunoSEQ multiplex PCR; TCRdb keeps only in-frame clonotypes and omits some of them. The sample has around 70,000 clones; about 90% are singletons. V lost 8 bases to trimming and J lost 2 bases, with 10 bases between them. There are 13 residues in the CDR3. Germline V gives CDR1 LNHDA, CDR2 SQIVND (reference sequence). Regarding the study as a whole: Overall, approximately 150 TCR beta chains were annotated as cytomegalovirus-associated.

This sequence was found in a young man in good health and CMV-seronegative. The chain couples TRBV19 to TRBJ1-5; possible D gene TRBD1, 6 bases. The sample taken for sequencing was PBMCs. The CDR3 spells CASDRQGNQPQHF. CDR3 DNA: TGTGCCAGTGACAGACAGGGCAATCAGCCCCAGCATTTT.